This TCR beta chain was profiled in a study of shared clonotypes between healthy human individuals (dated by TCRdb to the early 2020s). Study-wide context: The cohort included a few men and a couple of women between 18 and 49 years of age. For each donor, CD4 naive and CD4 memory were each run on three plates, CD8 naive on two plates, and CD8 memory on one plate. Blood TCR repertoires of a handful of healthy adults were deeply sequenced to estimate repertoire size and the extent of clonotype sharing between individuals. Between about 0.8 and 9.5 billion PBMCs per donor were obtained by leukapheresis. Libraries were prepared and TCR repertoires were sequenced by different laboratories using diverse techniques, in order to increase sequencing depth and limit assay-specific biases.

CDR1 SGHTS and CDR2 YDEGEE were looked up in the germline V gene. The CDR3 covers 17 residues, taking in both the cysteine and the phenylalanine. Only CDR3 DNA remains: 51 bases, in frame from the first base. V is shortened by 0 bases, J by 1 base, and the region joining them spans 14 bases. Broad study findings and their caveats: Only blood was sampled, and tissue TCR repertoires likely differ from those in blood. Higher generation probabilities were observed for clonotypes shared by all four sorted-subset donors than for non-shared clonotypes. Across a handful of donors, approximately 5% of naive CD4, roughly 3.8% of naive CD8, 2% to 2.5% of memory CD4, and under 0.45% of memory CD8 clonotypes were shared. Because the study included only a small number of donors, the genetic and exposure-history diversity represented was limited. Even with the large sequencing depth, rarefaction of the sorted-subset datasets indicated that sequencing was incomplete. Pairwise subsampling led to the expectation that sequencing depth would affect the degree of clonotype sharing among donors. Naive subsets generally had larger estimated clonotype richness than memory subsets did.

CD8 naive samples were CD45RO-negative cells positively selected for CCR7, giving a CD45RA+CCR7+ population that excluded TemRA cells. Donors were healthy HIV-negative adults with no recently reported acute infections or vaccinations. Every donor was a Caucasian adult living in Nashville, Tennessee, USA. After blood collection by leukapheresis, PBMCs were isolated using Ficoll-Histopaque density gradient centrifugation and then cryopreserved in the vapor phase of liquid nitrogen. Analytical flow cytometry was used to check the purity and quantity of every magnetically sorted T cell population. From each sorted fraction, genomic DNA was isolated and quantified by UV absorbance on a Nanodrop 2000c. TCR CDR3 regions were amplified from genomic DNA by multiplex PCR using the deep immunoSEQ assay. For each cell subset, the extracted genomic DNA was distributed evenly across all wells of several immunoSEQ 96-well plates, and each plate served as one replicate. For sorted subsets, approximately 210 ng of genomic DNA, equivalent to around 31,000 T cell genomes, went into each replicate PCR. The purified libraries were quantified using a Qubit 3.0 fluorometer, sized with a Bioanalyzer 2100, and then quantified again using the KAPA Library Quantification kit. Every immunoSEQ 96-well plate was sequenced on a separate single-read 150-cycle Illumina NextSeq 550 flow cell. The study's processing was this. Because the immunoSEQ output included only junctional sequences and no quality scores, the filtering could not be the same as the filtering used for full-length reads. To assign V/J genes and CDR3, sequences were annotated against IMGT germline references using PyIR, a Python wrapper for IgBLAST v1.9. Reads with weak V/J assignments (E-value above 1e-6), missing CDR3, stop codons, out-of-frame junctions, or ambiguous translated residues were removed. V3J clonotypes were defined as sequences sharing an identical inferred V gene, J gene, and CDR3 amino acid sequence. To compute the percentage overlap between repertoires, the number of shared unique clonotypes was divided by the size of the smaller repertoire. Three approaches were used to assess repertoire richness: RTK rarefaction, the Chao1 estimator, and Recon v2.1 estimates of unobserved clonotypes. For all TCRbeta clonotypes obtained by the gDNA method from a handful of donors, generation probabilities were computed with OLGA. TCRdb re-hosts the immuneACCESS table, in-frame sequences only. Its copies lack some clones; in the studies checked, an unresolved V gene accounts for under half of them, and the cause for the rest is not known. V, J and clone size are those of that table, while D and trimming were read from the DNA. The sample yields more than 600,000 clones; approximately 90% were counted once. Nearly 25% of the sample is in the top ten clones.

A note on this clone: What this receptor recognizes is not known. Base qualities are not at hand, and no much larger clone is one base apart.

This receptor was identified in a man younger than 45 in good health. Specimen: naive CD8+ T cells sorted from blood. What this sample's cell subset or site label stands for: CD45RA+CCR7+. The chain uses TRBV5-8 and TRBJ1-5; the best D guess is TRBD1, with 5 bases matching. The nucleotides are TGTGCCAGCAGCTTGGTTGGGGGGTCGACGAGCAATCAGCCCCAGCATTTT. Its protein reads: CASSLVGGSTSNQPQHF.